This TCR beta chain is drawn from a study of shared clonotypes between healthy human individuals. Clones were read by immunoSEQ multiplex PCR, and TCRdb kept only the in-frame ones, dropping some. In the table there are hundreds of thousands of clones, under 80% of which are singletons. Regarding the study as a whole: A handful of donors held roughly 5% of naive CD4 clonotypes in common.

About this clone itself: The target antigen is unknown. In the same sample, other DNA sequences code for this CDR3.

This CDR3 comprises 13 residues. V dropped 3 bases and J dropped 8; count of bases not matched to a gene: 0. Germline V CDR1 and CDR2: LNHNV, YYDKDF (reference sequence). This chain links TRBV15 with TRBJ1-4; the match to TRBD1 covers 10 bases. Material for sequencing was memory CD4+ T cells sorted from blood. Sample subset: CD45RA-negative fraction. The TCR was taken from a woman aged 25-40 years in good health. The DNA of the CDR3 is TGTGCCACCAGCAGGGACAGGGGGGAAAAACTGTTTTTT. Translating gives CATSRDRGEKLFF.